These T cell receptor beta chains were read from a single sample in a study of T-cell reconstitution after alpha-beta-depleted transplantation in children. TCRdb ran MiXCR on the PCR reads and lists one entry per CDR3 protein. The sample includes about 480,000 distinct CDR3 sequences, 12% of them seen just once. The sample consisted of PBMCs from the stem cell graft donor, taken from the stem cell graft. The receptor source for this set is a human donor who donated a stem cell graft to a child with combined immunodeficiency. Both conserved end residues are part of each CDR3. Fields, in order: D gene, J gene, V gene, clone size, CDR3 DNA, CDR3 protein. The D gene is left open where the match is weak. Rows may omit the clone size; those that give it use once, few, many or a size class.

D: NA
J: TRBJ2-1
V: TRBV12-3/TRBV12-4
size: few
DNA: TGTGCCAGCAGTTTTGGTTGGGGCAATGAGCAGTTCTTC
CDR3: CASSFGWGNEQFF

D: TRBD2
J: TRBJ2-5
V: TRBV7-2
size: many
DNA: TGTGCCAGCAGCTTATCTCGGGGGGGCAGAGAGACCCAGTACTTC
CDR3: CASSLSRGGRETQYF

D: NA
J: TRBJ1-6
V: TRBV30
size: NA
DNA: TGTGCCTGGAGTGCGGCAGGGTGGGAGTCACCCCTCCACTTT
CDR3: CAWSAAGWESPLHF

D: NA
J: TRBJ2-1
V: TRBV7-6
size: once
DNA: TGTGCCAGCAGCTTAGGTTTGGGGGGGGCTGTGAATGAGCAGTTCTTC
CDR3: CASSLGLGGAVNEQFF

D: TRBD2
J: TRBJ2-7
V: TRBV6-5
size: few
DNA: TGTGCCAGCACTTCCCCGGGGGGTCACTACGAGCAGTACTTC
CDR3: CASTSPGGHYEQYF

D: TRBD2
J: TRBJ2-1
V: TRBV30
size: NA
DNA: TGTGCCTGGAGTGTACTAGCGGGGTTTTCATACAATGAGCAGTTCTTC
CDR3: CAWSVLAGFSYNEQFF

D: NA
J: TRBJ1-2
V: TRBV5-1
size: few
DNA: TGCGCCAGCAGCTTGGCCGGTAATGGACCCTATGGCTACACCTTC
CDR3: CASSLAGNGPYGYTF

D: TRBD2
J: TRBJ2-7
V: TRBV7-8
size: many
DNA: TGTGCCAGCAGCTTAGAACTAGCGGGGAACTCCTACGAGCAGTACTTC
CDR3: CASSLELAGNSYEQYF

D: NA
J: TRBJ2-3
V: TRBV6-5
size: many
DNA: TGTGCCAGCAGTTACAGGGATACTCCCACAGATACGCAGTATTTT
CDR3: CASSYRDTPTDTQYF

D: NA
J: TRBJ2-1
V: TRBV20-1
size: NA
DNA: TGCAGTGCTGGGACTCCTTCCTCCTACAATGAGCAGTTCTTC
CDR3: CSAGTPSSYNEQFF

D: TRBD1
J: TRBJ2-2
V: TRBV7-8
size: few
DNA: TGTGCCAGCAGCTTATTTTCGGACAGGGGAACCGGGGAGCTGTTTTTT
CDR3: CASSLFSDRGTGELFF

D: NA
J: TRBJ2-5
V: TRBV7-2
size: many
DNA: TGTGCCAGCAGCTTCTATCGGCGGGGACCCCAAGAGACCCAGTACTTC
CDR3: CASSFYRRGPQETQYF

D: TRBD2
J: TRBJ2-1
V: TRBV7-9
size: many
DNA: TGTGCCAGCAGCTTAATGGGCTTTGGACTAGCTTCCAATGAGCAGTTCTTC
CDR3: CASSLMGFGLASNEQFF

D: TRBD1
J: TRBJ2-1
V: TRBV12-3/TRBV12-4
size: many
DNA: TGTGCCAGCAGGGACAGGGGGCAGTTCTTC
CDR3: CASRDRGQFF

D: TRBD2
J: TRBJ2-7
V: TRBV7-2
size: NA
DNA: TGTGCCAGCAGCTCTTTAGCGGGACCTTCCTACGAGCAGTACTTC
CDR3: CASSSLAGPSYEQYF

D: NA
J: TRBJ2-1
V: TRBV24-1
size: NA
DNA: TGTGCCACCAGTGATTTTGGGACCTACAATGAGCAGTTCTTC
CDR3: CATSDFGTYNEQFF

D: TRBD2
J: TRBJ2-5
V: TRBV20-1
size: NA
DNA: TGCAGTGCTAGACTAGCGGGGCGGGGTGAGACCCAGTACTTC
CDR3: CSARLAGRGETQYF

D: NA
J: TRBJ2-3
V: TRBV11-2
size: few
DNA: TGTGCCAGCAGCTTATTCCAGGGATACAGCACAGATACGCAGTATTTT
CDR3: CASSLFQGYSTDTQYF

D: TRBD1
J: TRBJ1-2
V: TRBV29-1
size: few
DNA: TGCAGCGTTGACTCCGGACAGGGGAGGGCTAACTATGGCTACACCTTC
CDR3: CSVDSGQGRANYGYTF

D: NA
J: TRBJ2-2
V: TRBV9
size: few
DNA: TGTGCCAGCAGCGTAGTTCGCGAGTACGGGGAGCTGTTTTTT
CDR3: CASSVVREYGELFF

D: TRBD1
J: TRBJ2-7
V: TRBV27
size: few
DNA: TGTGCCAGCAGAAAGACAGGGGCCCACGAGCAGTACTTC
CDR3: CASRKTGAHEQYF

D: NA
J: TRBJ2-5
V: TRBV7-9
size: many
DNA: TGTGCCAGCAGCTCCCGCCGAGTGACATTACAAGAGACCCAGTACTTC
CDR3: CASSSRRVTLQETQYF

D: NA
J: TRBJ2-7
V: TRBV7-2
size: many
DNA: TGTGCCAGCAGCTTAGGGGCAAGGTTTATCTCCTACGAGCAGTACTTC
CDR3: CASSLGARFISYEQYF

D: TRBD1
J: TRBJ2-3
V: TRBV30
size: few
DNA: TGTGCCTGGAGTGCCAGGACAGGGTTACTCACAGATACGCAGTATTTT
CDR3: CAWSARTGLLTDTQYF

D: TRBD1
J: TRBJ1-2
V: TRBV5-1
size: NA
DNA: TGCGCCAGCAGCCTGGTCGACAGGGACGGGTACACCTTC
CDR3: CASSLVDRDGYTF